This T cell receptor (beta chain) was recorded in a study of shared clonotypes between healthy human individuals. Study-level findings and limits: What rarefaction showed was incomplete sorted-subset sequencing despite large depth.

In regard to this clone: What it recognizes is unknown.

TCRdb keeps only in-frame clones here, not all; method: immunoSEQ multiplex PCR. Of about 380,000 clones in the sample, 96% were seen once. Input material: memory CD8+ T cells sorted from blood. Subset reported: CD45RO+ cells pooled with CCR7-negative TemRA cells. The clonotype comes from a man in his thirties or forties in good health.

The CDR3 DNA reads TGTGCCAGCAGCTTTATCCGGGACTGGAATCAGCCCCAGCATTTT. Amino acids: CASSFIRDWNQPQHF. V and J are TRBV2 and TRBJ1-5; D possibly corresponds to TRBD1 (5 bases). The germline CDR1 and CDR2 sequences are SNHLY and FYNNEI. The CDR3 extends over 15 amino acids. The ends were cut back, 6 bases at V and 4 bases at J, with 16 bases in the middle.